The rows below give T cell receptor beta chains drawn from one sample of a study of shared clonotypes between healthy human individuals. TCRdb's copy holds only in-frame clones and misses some; the assay was immunoSEQ multiplex PCR. The data contain about 2.4 million clones, approximately 93% of them singletons. Sequenced material: naive CD4+ T cells from PBMCs. The receptors were sampled from a man aged 18 to 29 in good health. Some clones in this sample may be carry-over from other donors' samples. The CDR3 runs from the conserved cysteine through the conserved F or W. Each record gives: V gene, J gene, D gene, clone size, CDR3 DNA, CDR3 protein. A D gene is named only where the DNA matches it firmly. Not all rows give a size; the values are once, few, many and, for expanded clones, a class.

V gene: TRBV27
J gene: TRBJ1-2
D gene: TRBD1
clone size: .
CDR3 DNA: TGTGCCAGCAGTCCCCGGGACAGGGTTCGGGGTGGCTACACCTTC
CDR3 protein: CASSPRDRVRGGYTF

V gene: TRBV7-2
J gene: TRBJ2-1
D gene: TRBD2
clone size: .
CDR3 DNA: TGTGCCAGCAGCTTAGCGCGGGCGACTAGCGGGATACACCTGTTCTTC
CDR3 protein: CASSLARATSGIHLFF

V gene: TRBV5-1
J gene: TRBJ1-1
D gene: .
clone size: .
CDR3 DNA: TGCGCCAGCAGCCTCGGACAGCCGAACACTGAAGCTTTCTTT
CDR3 protein: CASSLGQPNTEAFF

V gene: TRBV18
J gene: TRBJ1-2
D gene: .
clone size: .
CDR3 DNA: TGTGCCAGCTCCCCAATTACGGCGGCTAACTATGGCTACACCTTC
CDR3 protein: CASSPITAANYGYTF

V gene: TRBV10-3
J gene: TRBJ2-3
D gene: .
clone size: .
CDR3 DNA: TGTGCCATCAGTGAGTCACCGAGGGGCACAGATACGCAGTATTTT
CDR3 protein: CAISESPRGTDTQYF

V gene: TRBV28
J gene: TRBJ1-6
D gene: .
clone size: .
CDR3 DNA: TGTGCCAGCAGTTTGGGGACCTCCGGTAGCCTCCACTTT
CDR3 protein: CASSLGTSGSLHF

V gene: TRBV2
J gene: TRBJ2-5
D gene: TRBD2
clone size: .
CDR3 DNA: TGTGCCAGCAGTGCAAGGGCTGGACTAGCGGGAACAGAGACCCAGTACTTC
CDR3 protein: CASSARAGLAGTETQYF

V gene: TRBV2
J gene: TRBJ2-6
D gene: .
clone size: .
CDR3 DNA: TGTGCCAGCAGGCCCGAATCTGGGGCCAACGTCCTGACTTTC
CDR3 protein: CASRPESGANVLTF

V gene: TRBV10-3
J gene: TRBJ1-1
D gene: .
clone size: .
CDR3 DNA: TGTGCCATCAGTGAAGAGGGTCTGGGTGATTTCTTT
CDR3 protein: CAISEEGLGDFF

V gene: TRBV5-4
J gene: TRBJ1-1
D gene: TRBD1
clone size: .
CDR3 DNA: TGTGCCAGCAGCTTGGGACAGGGGGGCACTGAAGCTTTCTTT
CDR3 protein: CASSLGQGGTEAFF

V gene: TRBV7-9
J gene: TRBJ2-1
D gene: TRBD1
clone size: .
CDR3 DNA: TGTGCCAGCAGCCCTCCGGGACAGTACGGCGATGAGCAGTTCTTC
CDR3 protein: CASSPPGQYGDEQFF

V gene: TRBV5-1
J gene: TRBJ2-3
D gene: TRBD2
clone size: .
CDR3 DNA: TGCGCCAGCAGCTTGGGTTGGGCGGGAGGAACCACAGATACGCAGTATTTT
CDR3 protein: CASSLGWAGGTTDTQYF

V gene: TRBV19
J gene: TRBJ2-2
D gene: TRBD2
clone size: .
CDR3 DNA: TGTGCCAGTAGGTTTTTAGCGGGATCCGGGGAGCTGTTTTTT
CDR3 protein: CASRFLAGSGELFF

V gene: TRBV29-1
J gene: TRBJ2-7
D gene: .
clone size: once
CDR3 DNA: TGCAGCGTTGAAGGGCTAGGCGGCAGGGTAGGCGAGCAGTACTTC
CDR3 protein: CSVEGLGGRVGEQYF

V gene: TRBV27
J gene: TRBJ1-6
D gene: .
clone size: .
CDR3 DNA: TGTGCCAGCACTCCAACGCGCGGGCCTTCAAATTCACCCCTCCACTTT
CDR3 protein: CASTPTRGPSNSPLHF

V gene: TRBV6-6
J gene: TRBJ1-1
D gene: .
clone size: .
CDR3 DNA: TGTGCCAGCACCTTCGGGGGGCTCCGTTTTAACACTGAAGCTTTCTTT
CDR3 protein: CASTFGGLRFNTEAFF

V gene: TRBV11-2
J gene: TRBJ1-2
D gene: TRBD1
clone size: .
CDR3 DNA: TGTGCCAGCAGCTTAGATCCGGGACAGGGGGCGTATGGCTACACCTTC
CDR3 protein: CASSLDPGQGAYGYTF

V gene: TRBV19
J gene: TRBJ2-6
D gene: .
clone size: .
CDR3 DNA: TGTGCCAGTAGTATCTGGCGAGGCAGGGCTGGGGCCAACGTCCTGACTTTC
CDR3 protein: CASSIWRGRAGANVLTF

V gene: TRBV5-4
J gene: TRBJ2-1
D gene: TRBD2
clone size: .
CDR3 DNA: TGTGCCAGCAGCTTAGGTAGCACTAGCGGATACAATGAGCAGTTCTTC
CDR3 protein: CASSLGSTSGYNEQFF

V gene: TRBV6-5
J gene: TRBJ2-1
D gene: .
clone size: .
CDR3 DNA: TGTGCCAGCGGGGCCCGTGGCAATGAGCAGTTCTTC
CDR3 protein: CASGARGNEQFF

V gene: TRBV29-1
J gene: TRBJ2-2
D gene: TRBD1
clone size: .
CDR3 DNA: TGCAGCGTTAAAACGTGGCAGGGGGAAATCGGGGAGCTGTTTTTT
CDR3 protein: CSVKTWQGEIGELFF

V gene: TRBV10-3
J gene: TRBJ1-2
D gene: .
clone size: .
CDR3 DNA: TGTGCCATCAGCCTAGACAGTAATCCTAACTATGGCTACACCTTC
CDR3 protein: CAISLDSNPNYGYTF

V gene: TRBV7-3
J gene: TRBJ1-1
D gene: .
clone size: few
CDR3 DNA: TGTGCCAGCAGCCCGGGACACAACACTGAAGCTTTCTTT
CDR3 protein: CASSPGHNTEAFF

V gene: TRBV14
J gene: TRBJ2-2
D gene: .
clone size: .
CDR3 DNA: TGTGCCAGCAGCCCTCAGGGGAGTCGAACCGGGGAGCTGTTTTTT
CDR3 protein: CASSPQGSRTGELFF

V gene: TRBV28
J gene: TRBJ1-5
D gene: .
clone size: .
CDR3 DNA: TGTGCCAGCAGCGCGCCCCTGAGGAATCAGCCCCAGCATTTT
CDR3 protein: CASSAPLRNQPQHF

V gene: TRBV2
J gene: TRBJ1-5
D gene: TRBD1
clone size: few
CDR3 DNA: TGTGCCAGCAGTGGACAGGGAGTTTGGCAGCCCCAGCATTTT
CDR3 protein: CASSGQGVWQPQHF

V gene: TRBV4-1
J gene: TRBJ1-3
D gene: TRBD1
clone size: .
CDR3 DNA: TGCGCCAGCAGCCAAAGGGACAGGGCTTCTGGAAACACCATATATTTT
CDR3 protein: CASSQRDRASGNTIYF

V gene: TRBV29-1
J gene: TRBJ2-5
D gene: TRBD2
clone size: .
CDR3 DNA: TGCAGCGGCTCGGGGGAGGGAGAGACCCAGTACTTC
CDR3 protein: CSGSGEGETQYF